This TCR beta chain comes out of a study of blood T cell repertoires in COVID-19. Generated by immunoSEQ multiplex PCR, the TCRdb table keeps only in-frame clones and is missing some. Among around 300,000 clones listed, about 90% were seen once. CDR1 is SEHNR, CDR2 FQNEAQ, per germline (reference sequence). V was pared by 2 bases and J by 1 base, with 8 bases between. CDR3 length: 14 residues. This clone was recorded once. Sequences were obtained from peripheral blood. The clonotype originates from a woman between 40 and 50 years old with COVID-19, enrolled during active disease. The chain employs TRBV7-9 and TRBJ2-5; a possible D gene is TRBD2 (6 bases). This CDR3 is CASSLYGGQETQYF. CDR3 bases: TGTGCCAGCAGCTTATACGGGGGCCAAGAGACCCAGTACTTC.